These T cell receptor beta chains were read from a single sample in a study of cytomegalovirus exposure and HLA in healthy donors. Generated by immunoSEQ multiplex PCR, the TCRdb table keeps only in-frame clones and is missing some. The sample records about 160,000 clones, about 85% being singletons. Sequencing input: PBMCs. The receptor set was obtained from a male donor in good health and CMV-seropositive. Both conserved end residues are part of each CDR3. D genes are given only for firm matches. Expanded clones get a size class; other rows say once, few or many, or leave the size out.

j_call,v_call,clone_size,d_call,cdr3_aa,cdr3_nt
TRBJ2-7,TRBV6-5,.,.,CASSYSTVLGHHEQYF,TGTGCCAGCAGTTACTCGACCGTGCTAGGCCACCACGAGCAGTACTTC
TRBJ2-2,TRBV6-4,few,.,CASSGLFGELFF,TGTGCCAGCAGCGGTTTATTCGGGGAGCTGTTTTTT
TRBJ1-1,TRBV9,once,TRBD1,CASSDRQGAEAFF,TGTGCCAGCAGCGACCGACAGGGTGCTGAAGCTTTCTTT
TRBJ1-1,TRBV11-2,.,.,CASSLSQGLNTEAFF,TGTGCCAGCAGCTTATCCCAGGGGTTGAACACTGAAGCTTTCTTT
TRBJ2-7,TRBV14,once,TRBD2,CASSPRPVTSGSVGEQYF,TGTGCCAGCAGCCCTCGGCCGGTGACTAGCGGGTCAGTGGGCGAGCAGTACTTC
TRBJ1-5,TRBV4-2,.,.,CASSRPLGPDTQHF,TGTGCCAGCAGCCGTCCACTAGGCCCAGATACGCAGCATTTT
TRBJ2-7,TRBV5-1,.,.,CASSFDSPYEQYF,TGCGCCAGCAGCTTTGACAGTCCCTACGAGCAGTACTTC
TRBJ1-1,TRBV2,.,TRBD1,CASSRDRVGTEAFF,TGTGCCAGCAGCCGGGACAGGGTGGGCACTGAAGCTTTCTTT
TRBJ2-3,TRBV5-1,.,TRBD2,CASSLAGGPGGTQYF,TGCGCCAGCAGTCTAGCGGGAGGGCCGGGAGGTACGCAGTATTTT
TRBJ2-3,TRBV29-1,.,.,CSVAVGQADTQYF,TGCAGCGTTGCGGTGGGGCAGGCAGATACGCAGTATTTT
TRBJ1-2,TRBV6-5,.,.,CASGWGGTYGYTF,TGTGCCAGCGGGTGGGGAGGGACCTATGGCTACACCTTC
TRBJ2-1,TRBV19,few,.,CASSNKLAHEQFF,TGTGCCAGTAGTAACAAACTAGCCCATGAGCAGTTCTTC
TRBJ2-3,TRBV19,.,TRBD2,CASTGRLAGGTDTQYF,TGTGCCAGTACGGGCCGACTAGCGGGAGGGACAGATACGCAGTATTTT
TRBJ1-4,TRBV25-1,few,.,CASSEAGLVSANEKLFF,TGTGCCAGCAGTGAAGCAGGGTTGGTTTCAGCTAATGAAAAACTGTTTTTT
TRBJ1-5,TRBV30,few,TRBD1,CAWRTGDAGQPQHF,TGTGCCTGGAGGACAGGGGACGCGGGTCAGCCCCAGCATTTT
TRBJ2-2,TRBV7-2,.,TRBD2,CASSLAGGTNTGELFF,TGTGCCAGCAGCTTAGCGGGAGGGACGAACACCGGGGAGCTGTTTTTT
TRBJ2-7,TRBV7-2,.,TRBD2,CASSLEPSGRAREQYF,TGTGCCAGCAGCTTAGAGCCTAGCGGGAGGGCACGGGAGCAGTACTTC
TRBJ2-1,TRBV25-1,.,.,CASSDGFGGEQFF,TGTGCCAGCAGTGATGGGTTTGGGGGCGAGCAGTTCTTC
TRBJ2-1,TRBV11-3,.,TRBD1,CASSVTGTGGNEQFF,TGTGCCAGCAGCGTAACCGGGACAGGGGGCAATGAGCAGTTCTTC
TRBJ1-5,TRBV19,.,.,CASSIEPGNQPQHF,TGTGCCAGTAGTATAGAGCCAGGGAATCAGCCCCAGCATTTT
TRBJ1-1,TRBV6-5,.,.,CASSYDTAGVTEAFF,TGTGCCAGCAGTTACGATACCGCGGGGGTCACTGAAGCTTTCTTT
TRBJ2-1,TRBV29-1,few,TRBD2,CSTAGFSYNEQFF,TGCAGTACAGCGGGGTTCTCCTACAATGAGCAGTTCTTC
TRBJ2-7,TRBV27,.,TRBD1,CASSLKDRVYEQYF,TGTGCCAGCAGTTTAAAGGACAGGGTTTACGAGCAGTACTTC
TRBJ2-5,TRBV5-1,once,.,CASSFQGAEETQYF,TGCGCCAGCAGCTTCCAGGGCGCGGAAGAGACCCAGTACTTC
TRBJ1-1,TRBV7-2,once,.,CASSLSTGSTEAFF,TGTGCCAGCAGCTTGTCAACAGGGAGTACTGAAGCTTTCTTT
TRBJ1-5,TRBV4-1,.,.,CASSQPTGGLNQPQHF,TGCGCCAGCAGCCAACCCACCGGGGGGCTTAATCAGCCCCAGCATTTT
TRBJ2-7,TRBV6-4,.,.,CASSERALYEQYF,TGTGCCAGCAGTGAGAGGGCCCTCTACGAGCAGTACTTC
TRBJ2-1,TRBV5-6,.,.,CASSLGDGGQFF,TGTGCCAGCAGCTTGGGGGACGGGGGGCAGTTCTTC
TRBJ1-1,TRBV2,.,.,CASSSRGGFEAFF,TGTGCCAGCAGTTCCCGCGGGGGGTTTGAAGCTTTCTTT
TRBJ1-5,TRBV30,.,.,CAWRGTEGQPQHF,TGTGCCTGGAGGGGCACCGAGGGTCAGCCCCAGCATTTT
TRBJ1-1,TRBV7-2,.,TRBD1,CASSFETGAEAFF,TGTGCCAGCAGCTTCGAAACAGGGGCTGAAGCTTTCTTT
TRBJ2-3,TRBV7-9,.,.,CASSLRVDTQYF,TGTGCCAGCAGCTTACGGGTTGATACGCAGTATTTT
TRBJ1-1,TRBV19,few,TRBD1,CASSNPRDRSSNTEAFF,TGTGCCAGTAGTAACCCCAGGGACAGGAGTTCAAACACTGAAGCTTTCTTT
TRBJ1-1,TRBV5-4,.,.,CASSAGMGTEAFF,TGTGCCAGCAGCGCGGGGATGGGGACTGAAGCTTTCTTT
TRBJ2-1,TRBV5-1,.,TRBD2,CASSLELAANEQFF,TGCGCCAGCAGCTTGGAACTAGCGGCCAATGAGCAGTTCTTC
TRBJ1-1,TRBV30,.,TRBD1,CAWKGQGPGEAFF,TGTGCCTGGAAGGGACAGGGGCCCGGTGAGGCTTTCTTT
TRBJ2-1,TRBV4-1,.,.,CASSQTLETNNEQFF,TGCGCCAGCAGCCAAACGCTCGAGACTAACAATGAGCAGTTCTTC
TRBJ1-5,TRBV6-1,.,.,CASSVPVPNQPQHF,TGTGCCAGCAGTGTCCCGGTTCCGAATCAGCCCCAGCATTTT
TRBJ1-1,TRBV6-5,.,.,CASSDFVEAFF,TGTGCCAGCAGTGACTTCGTTGAAGCTTTCTTT
TRBJ2-6,TRBV5-4,.,TRBD2,CASSAGLAGGGGANVLTF,TGTGCCAGCAGCGCCGGACTAGCGGGAGGGGGAGGGGCCAACGTCCTGACTTTC
TRBJ2-2,TRBV10-3,once,.,CAISDGGSQNPGELFF,TGTGCCATCAGTGACGGGGGATCCCAAAACCCCGGGGAGCTGTTTTTT
TRBJ1-6,TRBV7-9,.,.,CSSSPDRNNSPLHF,TGTTCCAGCAGCCCCGACAGGAATAATTCACCCCTCCACTTT
TRBJ2-7,TRBV11-1,.,.,CASSLDPLIVYEQYF,TGTGCCAGCAGCTTAGACCCCTTAATAGTCTACGAGCAGTACTTC
TRBJ1-1,TRBV7-9,once,.,CSSSLVSTEAFF,TGTTCCAGCAGCTTAGTCAGCACTGAAGCTTTCTTT
TRBJ1-2,TRBV19,.,TRBD1,CASSRDSNYGYTF,TGTGCCAGTAGTCGGGACAGCAACTATGGCTACACCTTC
TRBJ2-5,TRBV11-1,once,TRBD2,CASSLTSGRSETQYF,TGTGCCAGCAGCTTAACCAGCGGGAGAAGTGAGACCCAGTACTTC
TRBJ1-2,TRBV4-1,.,.,CASSQEGTIGGYTF,TGCGCCAGCAGCCAAGAAGGGACAATCGGTGGCTACACCTTC
TRBJ1-4,TRBV7-9,.,TRBD1,CASSLFLDRKNEKLFF,TGTGCCAGCAGCTTATTTTTGGACAGGAAAAATGAAAAACTGTTTTTT
TRBJ2-2,TRBV5-1,.,TRBD2,CASSSPGLAVTGELFF,TGCGCCAGCAGCTCGCCGGGACTAGCGGTCACCGGGGAGCTGTTTTTT
TRBJ1-2,TRBV6-6,.,TRBD1,CASSDTGDYGYTF,TGTGCCAGCAGCGATACAGGGGACTATGGCTACACCTTC